This T cell receptor (beta chain) was recorded in a study of cytomegalovirus exposure and HLA in healthy donors. PCR involved 60 Vbeta and 13 Jbeta primers. This table comes from immunoSEQ multiplex PCR, and its TCRdb copy is limited to in-frame clones, with some not included. The data show some 120,000 clones, approximately 85% seen once. The CDR3 length is 15 residues. Trimming pared 5 bases from V and 10 bases from J, leaving 20 bases between. Germline lookup yields CDR1 MNHEY and CDR2 SVGAGI. Sample: PBMCs. The clonotype originates from a woman aged 25 to 39 in good health and CMV-seropositive. The rearrangement joins TRBV6-5 to TRBJ1-4, with D possibly being TRBD1 (6 bases). In DNA, the CDR3 is TGTGCCAGCAGTCCCCGGGCAGGGGAGAGGGGAAAACTGTTTTTT. Amino acids: CASSPRAGERGKLFF.